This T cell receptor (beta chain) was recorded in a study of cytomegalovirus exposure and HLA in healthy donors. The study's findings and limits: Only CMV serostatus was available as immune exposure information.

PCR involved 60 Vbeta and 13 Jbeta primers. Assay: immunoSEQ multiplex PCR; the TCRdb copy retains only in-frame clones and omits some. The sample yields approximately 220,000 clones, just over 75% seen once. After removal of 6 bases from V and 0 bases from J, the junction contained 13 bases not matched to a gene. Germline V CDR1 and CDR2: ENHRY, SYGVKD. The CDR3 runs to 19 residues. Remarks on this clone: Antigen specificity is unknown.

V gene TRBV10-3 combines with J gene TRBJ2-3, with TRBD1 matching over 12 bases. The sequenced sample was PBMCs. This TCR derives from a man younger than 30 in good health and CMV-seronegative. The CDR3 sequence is CAIRPGQGASRSSTDTQYF. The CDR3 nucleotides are TGTGCCATCAGGCCGGGACAGGGGGCATCTCGATCTAGCACAGATACGCAGTATTTT.